These T cell receptor beta chains were read from a single sample in a study of cytomegalovirus exposure and HLA in healthy donors. Sequencing used immunoSEQ multiplex PCR; TCRdb keeps in-frame clones, though not all of them. Of fewer than 250,000 clones detected, roughly 79% appear once; the ten largest clones hold roughly 1.9%. Sequenced sample: PBMCs. These receptors originate from a male donor in good health and CMV-seronegative. CDR3s include the opening cysteine and the closing phenylalanine or tryptophan. The D gene is left open where the match is weak. The listing skips clone size in some rows; elsewhere it reads once, few, many or a size class.

D | J | size | V | CDR3 | DNA
TRBD1 | TRBJ1-4 | . | TRBV5-6 | CASSSRQGETEKLFF | TGTGCCAGCAGCTCGAGACAGGGGGAGACTGAAAAACTGTTTTTT
TRBD1 | TRBJ2-7 | . | TRBV13 | CASSFSFTGTGEYEQYF | TGTGCCAGCAGCTTTTCCTTCACCGGGACAGGGGAATACGAGCAGTACTTC
. | TRBJ1-2 | . | TRBV19 | CASMHRVYGYTF | TGTGCCAGTATGCACAGGGTCTATGGCTACACCTTC
TRBD1 | TRBJ1-2 | . | TRBV14 | CASSETGFDGYTF | TGTGCCAGCAGCGAGACAGGGTTCGATGGCTACACCTTC
. | TRBJ2-1 | . | TRBV7-9 | CASSLALAGTYNEQFF | TGTGCCAGCAGCTTAGCGCTTGCGGGAACCTACAATGAGCAGTTCTTC
. | TRBJ1-2 | . | TRBV5-4 | CASSDGEGFEDYGYTF | TGTGCCAGCAGCGATGGTGAGGGATTTGAGGACTATGGCTACACCTTC
TRBD2 | TRBJ2-5 | . | TRBV4-2 | CASSQRLAQQETQYF | TGTGCCAGCAGCCAACGACTAGCGCAGCAGGAGACCCAGTACTTC
TRBD2 | TRBJ2-5 | . | TRBV7-3 | CASSPGTSGRPIQETQYF | TGTGCCAGCAGCCCCGGGACTAGCGGGAGGCCAATACAAGAGACCCAGTACTTC
. | TRBJ1-3 | . | TRBV7-2 | CASSLGAVSGNTIYF | TGTGCCAGCAGCTTAGGCGCGGTTTCGGGAAACACCATATATTTT
. | TRBJ1-1 | once | TRBV25-1 | CASSESRGSKDEAFF | TGTGCCAGCAGTGAATCTAGAGGGTCCAAGGATGAAGCTTTCTTT
. | TRBJ1-5 | . | TRBV2 | CASSERVYQPQHF | TGTGCCAGCAGTGAGAGAGTCTATCAGCCCCAGCATTTT
. | TRBJ2-2 | . | TRBV6-5 | CASSYAITSGELFF | TGTGCCAGCAGTTACGCGATTACTAGCGGGGAGCTGTTTTTT
TRBD2 | TRBJ2-1 | . | TRBV7-2 | CASSLPRSTSGGYNEQFF | TGTGCCAGCAGCCTCCCTAGGTCGACTAGCGGGGGGTACAATGAGCAGTTCTTC
. | TRBJ2-3 | few | TRBV7-7 | CASSLGGGRTDTQYF | TGTGCCAGCAGCTTAGGAGGGGGACGCACAGATACGCAGTATTTT
TRBD2 | TRBJ2-3 | . | TRBV7-2 | CASSLLAGVIDTQYF | TGTGCCAGCAGCTTACTAGCGGGAGTAATAGATACGCAGTATTTT
TRBD2 | TRBJ2-5 | . | TRBV7-9 | CASSLATSGGEQETQYF | TGTGCCAGCAGCTTGGCTACTAGCGGGGGGGAGCAAGAGACCCAGTACTTC
. | TRBJ1-1 | . | TRBV7-9 | CASSLPGMNTEAFF | TGTGCCAGCAGCTTACCCGGGATGAACACTGAAGCTTTCTTT
. | TRBJ2-2 | . | TRBV7-9 | CASSLDRARAGELFF | TGTGCCAGCAGCTTAGACAGGGCAAGAGCCGGGGAGCTGTTTTTT
. | TRBJ2-6 | many | TRBV6-4 | CASSDSPGVGANVLTF | TGTGCCAGCAGTGACTCTCCAGGGGTTGGGGCCAACGTCCTGACTTTC
TRBD1 | TRBJ1-1 | . | TRBV5-4 | CASSLPGTGYLNTEAFF | TGTGCCAGCAGCTTGCCCGGGACAGGTTACCTGAACACTGAAGCTTTCTTT
. | TRBJ1-6 | once | TRBV18 | CASSPWHLRGSYNSPLHF | TGTGCCAGCTCACCATGGCATCTCCGGGGATCCTATAATTCACCCCTCCACTTT
. | TRBJ2-7 | . | TRBV5-1 | CASSSDLYEQYF | TGCGCCAGCAGCTCCGATCTCTACGAGCAGTACTTC
. | TRBJ1-1 | few | TRBV9 | CASSVARGGTEAFF | TGTGCCAGCAGCGTAGCCCGTGGGGGGACTGAAGCTTTCTTT
. | TRBJ2-7 | once | TRBV7-2 | CASGDIYYEQYF | TGTGCCAGCGGGGACATATACTACGAGCAGTACTTC
TRBD1 | TRBJ1-2 | few | TRBV5-1 | CASSLGQGDIGYTF | TGCGCCAGCAGCTTAGGACAGGGAGATATTGGCTACACCTTC
TRBD2 | TRBJ2-1 | . | TRBV28 | CASSPPQWGGSYNEQFF | TGTGCCAGCAGTCCACCCCAGTGGGGGGGCTCCTACAATGAGCAGTTCTTC
. | TRBJ2-2 | . | TRBV19 | CTSSIWEVTGELFF | TGTACCAGTAGTATCTGGGAGGTTACCGGGGAGCTGTTTTTT
. | TRBJ1-6 | . | TRBV4-3 | CASSQDDARFYNSPLHF | TGCGCCAGCAGCCAAGATGATGCCAGGTTCTATAATTCACCCCTCCACTTT
. | TRBJ2-7 | . | TRBV27 | CASTPQRSGEQYF | TGTGCCAGCACTCCTCAGCGATCGGGCGAGCAGTACTTC
TRBD2 | TRBJ2-7 | . | TRBV5-4 | CASSLGGGKGSYEQYF | TGTGCCAGCAGCTTGGGCGGGGGGAAAGGTTCCTACGAGCAGTACTTC
TRBD1 | TRBJ1-1 | . | TRBV7-9 | CASSLTGQGARTEAFF | TGTGCCAGCAGCTTAACTGGACAGGGGGCCAGGACTGAAGCTTTCTTT
TRBD2 | TRBJ2-5 | . | TRBV27 | CASSRTSGDTETQYF | TGTGCCAGCAGCCGGACTAGCGGGGATACTGAAACCCAGTACTTC
. | TRBJ1-4 | . | TRBV5-4 | CASSLAGGARGEKLFF | TGTGCCAGCAGCTTGGCCGGGGGGGCGAGAGGTGAAAAACTGTTTTTT
TRBD2 | TRBJ2-3 | . | TRBV28 | CASSGLAGLGDTQYF | TGTGCCAGCAGTGGACTAGCGGGACTAGGGGATACGCAGTATTTT
TRBD1 | TRBJ2-7 | . | TRBV29-1 | CSVDPGQGGYEQYF | TGCAGCGTTGACCCGGGACAGGGGGGATACGAGCAGTACTTC
TRBD1 | TRBJ1-5 | few | TRBV2 | CASSPDRDHQPQHF | TGTGCCAGCAGCCCCGACAGGGACCATCAGCCCCAGCATTTT
. | TRBJ2-1 | once | TRBV20-1 | CSATTLGEQFF | TGCAGTGCCACGACACTGGGTGAGCAGTTCTTC
. | TRBJ1-3 | . | TRBV5-6 | CASSSGLFLGNTIYF | TGTGCCAGCAGCTCAGGACTGTTCCTCGGAAACACCATATATTTT
. | TRBJ2-3 | . | TRBV12-2 | CASRPYSGRACTDTQYF | TGTGCAAGTCGCCCCTACAGCGGGAGGGCCTGTACAGATACGCAGTATTTT
. | TRBJ2-7 | . | TRBV7-2 | CASSFGALFYEQYF | TGTGCCAGCAGCTTTGGGGCCCTCTTTTACGAGCAGTACTTC